The 21 T cell receptor beta chains reported below all come from one sample, sequenced in a study of T cells in Graves' hyperthyroidism and ophthalmopathy. From RNA transcripts, TCR beta CDR3 regions were amplified. When the TCR CDR3 underwent first-round RT-PCR, the HTBI primer set was used. TCRdb reanalysed the multiplex PCR reads using MiXCR and keeps one entry per CDR3 protein. The data show 250,000 to 350,000 distinct CDR3 sequences, with approximately 15% seen just once and about 51% held by the top ten. The sequenced sample consisted of blood. The receptor set was obtained from a woman in her fifties or sixties with Graves' ophthalmopathy.

This rearrangement joins TRBV19 to TRBJ1-1; 10 bases match TRBD1. There are 13 residues in the CDR3. From germline, CDR1 is LNHDA and CDR2 SQIVND (reference sequence). V shed 8 bases and J 8 bases; nucleotides not matched to a gene: 8. The CDR3 DNA sequence: TGTGCCAGTTCCCAGACAGGGGGCCGGGAAGCTTTCTTT. This translates into CASSQTGGREAFF.

At least ten counts were recorded for this clonotype. V gene TRBV7-9 combines with J gene TRBJ2-3; D ambiguous. Germline V gene data show CDR1 as SEHNR and CDR2 as FQNEAQ (reference sequence). The V and J ends lost 4 bases and 0 bases respectively, with 17 bases between them. CDR3 size: 17 residues. The CDR3 region is CASSSPVKGFSTDTQYF. The CDR3 coding sequence is TGTGCCAGCAGCTCCCCTGTTAAAGGCTTTAGCACAGATACGCAGTATTTT.

This clonotype was detected a few times. This chain uses TRBV5-1 with TRBJ1-1; D call uncertain. This CDR3 contains 14 residues. V shed 2 bases and J shed 3 bases, with 11 bases lying between them. Germline V lookup: CDR1 SGHRS, CDR2 YFSETQ. CDR3 bases: TGCGCCAGCAGCTTTGAGGGCGCCGACACTGAAGCTTTCTTT. Translated, it gives CASSFEGADTEAFF.

This clonotype was counted only a few times. The V gene is TRBV19, the J gene TRBJ2-2; D is unclear. With 0 bases removed from V and 6 bases from J, the gap between germline ends came to 5 bases. This CDR3 spans 13 amino acids. Germline CDR1 LNHDA, CDR2 SQIVND (reference sequence). For the CDR3, the DNA is TGTGCCAGTAGTATAGATGGGGCCGGGGAGCTGTTTTTT. Translated, it gives CASSIDGAGELFF.

The chain links TRBV25-1 to TRBJ1-2; weak D call: TRBD1 (6 bases). Deletions cut 3 bases from V and 1 base from J, with 15 bases between. Germline V gene data show CDR1 as MGHDK and CDR2 as SYGVNS. The CDR3 spans 16 residues. CDR3 amino acids: CASSDAGGQLNYGYTF. The CDR3 nucleotides are TGTGCCAGCAGTGATGCGGGGGGGCAGCTTAACTATGGCTACACCTTC.

J is TRBJ2-7 and V is TRBV28; 8 bases align to TRBD1. The CDR3 covers 15 residues. V lost 6 bases, J lost 3 bases, and 10 bases stayed unmatched. Germline V gene lookup returns CDR1 MDHEN and CDR2 SYDVKM. The CDR3 region has the DNA TGTGCCAGCAGCATGGACAGGGATGGGTACTACGAGCAGTACTTC. It is translated as CASSMDRDGYYEQYF. Combining the CDR3 with reference TRBV28 and TRBJ2-7 gives the whole variable domain DVKVTQSSRYLVKRTGEKVFLECVQDMDHENMFWYRQDPGLGLRLIYFSYDVKMKEKGDIPEGYSVSREKKERFSLILESASTNQTSMYLCASSMDRDGYYEQYFGPGTRLTVT.

The V and J genes are TRBV6-6 and TRBJ2-7; D not certain. CDR1 MNHNY and CDR2 SVGAGI come from the germline V gene (reference sequence). The CDR3 consists of 16 residues. V was cut by 0 bases and J by 4 bases, with 16 bases left in between. As DNA, the CDR3 is TGTGCCAGCAGTTACTCGAACCCCCGTTGGGGATACGAGCAGTACTTC. This sequence encodes CASSYSNPRWGYEQYF.

In this sample, this clonotype turned up many times. The chain is built from TRBV20-1 and TRBJ1-1; D unresolved. Trimming left V 1 base short and J 0 bases short, with 12 bases between. CDR3 length: 15 amino acids. The V gene's germline CDR1 is DFQATT and CDR2 SNEGSKA (reference sequence). The CDR3 coding sequence is TGCAGTGCTAGAGTTCCGCGGATCATGAACACTGAAGCTTTCTTT. It is translated as CSARVPRIMNTEAFF.

This clonotype has ten or more counts. The chain has TRBV18 and TRBJ1-1; the D gene is possibly TRBD1 (6 bases). The CDR3 is 14 residues long. Trimming left V 8 bases short and J 3 bases short, with 16 bases between. Germline values: CDR1 KGHSH, CDR2 LQKENI. CDR3 sequence reads: CASAPTSGDTEAFF. The CDR3 DNA follows: TGTGCCAGCGCTCCCACATCAGGGGACACTGAAGCTTTCTTT.

The CDR3: CAIGDREYEQYF. Here the CDR3 DNA reads TGTGCCATCGGGGACAGGGAGTACGAGCAGTACTTC. The genes are TRBV10-3 and TRBJ2-7, with 9 nucleotides matching TRBD1. Germline assignment: CDR1 ENHRY and CDR2 SYGVKD. With 8 bases clipped from V and 4 bases from J, the junction kept 3 bases outside the gene matches. CDR3 size: 12 residues.

This clonotype was picked up many times. DNA for the CDR3: TGTGCCAGCAGTTGGCGAGGCAGGGTGGATCAGCCCCAGCATTTT. Its translation: CASSWRGRVDQPQHF. V gene TRBV27 combines with J gene TRBJ1-5; possibly TRBD1 for D (5 bases). Trimming removed 4 bases at V and 5 bases at J, with 15 bases between. Germline-derived CDR1 and CDR2 are MNHEY and SMNVEV (reference sequence). CDR3 length: 15 amino acids.

This clonotype was counted at least ten times. The V and J genes are TRBV2 and TRBJ2-3; perhaps D is TRBD1 or TRBD2 (5 bases each). The V and J ends lost 6 bases and 2 bases respectively, with 12 bases between them. Germline CDR1 is SNHLY and CDR2 is FYNNEI. This CDR3 region has 14 residues. The DNA for the CDR3 is TGTGCCAGCAGCCACCGGGACGACACAGATACGCAGTATTTT. It encodes CASSHRDDTDTQYF.

This clonotype was detected only a few times. The gene calls are TRBV7-9 and TRBJ2-2; 10 bases line up with TRBD2. Trimming cost V 1 base and J 5 bases; bases outside gene matches: 7. The CDR3 loop spans 17 amino acids. CDR1 is SEHNR, CDR2 FQNEAQ, per germline (reference sequence). Written as DNA, the CDR3 is TGTGCCAGCAGCTTAGTGGGGCTAGCGGGAGTGACCGGGGAGCTGTTTTTT. This encodes CASSLVGLAGVTGELFF.

In this sample, this clonotype turned up a few times. The chain carries TRBV19 and TRBJ1-2; TRBD1 matches at 7 bases. This CDR3 comprises 15 residues. Per the germline V gene, CDR1 is LNHDA and CDR2 is SQIVND (reference sequence). V dropped 4 bases and J dropped 0; count of bases not matched to a gene: 5. CDR3 nucleotides: TGTGCCAGTAGTACCGGACAGGACACTAACTATGGCTACACCTTC. This codes for CASSTGQDTNYGYTF.

This clonotype was detected ten times or more. The chain employs TRBV7-9 and TRBJ1-4, with no clear D. The V gene's germline CDR1 is SEHNR and CDR2 FQNEAQ (reference sequence). Trimming took off 7 bases at V and 3 bases at J, with 9 bases between the two ends. This CDR3 is built from 13 residues. The CDR3 sequence: CASTSEANEKLFF. DNA of the CDR3: TGTGCCAGCACCAGCGAGGCTAATGAAAAACTGTTTTTT.

The rearrangement uses TRBV4-2 and TRBJ1-2; D call uncertain. The V end was cut by 7 bases, the J end by 0 bases, with 15 bases between. There are 15 residues in the CDR3. Germline V gene lookup returns CDR1 LGHNA and CDR2 YNFKEQ. The CDR3 is CASTQPDWANYGYTF. DNA of the CDR3: TGTGCCAGCACTCAACCGGACTGGGCTAACTATGGCTACACCTTC.

The V and J genes are TRBV19 and TRBJ2-1; D is possibly TRBD2 (6 bases). CDR3 length: 15 amino acids. V lost 7 bases and J lost 9, with 22 bases in between. CDR1 and CDR2 (germline): LNHDA, SQIVND (reference sequence). DNA of the CDR3: TGTGCCAGTAAGGACCCCCTAACTAGCATACGTGAGCAGTTCTTC. Translated, it gives CASKDPLTSIREQFF.

The chain employs TRBV2 and TRBJ2-7; D may be TRBD1 or TRBD2 (5 bases each). The CDR3 has 14 residues. Germline-derived CDR1 and CDR2 are SNHLY and FYNNEI. V lost 2 bases and J lost 6, with 14 bases in between. The DNA of the CDR3 is TGTGCCAGCAGTGAAAACCCGGGGACGGTCGAGCAGTACTTC. Translation: CASSENPGTVEQYF. Based on the CDR3 plus reference TRBV2 and TRBJ2-7, the full variable domain is EPEVTQTPSHQVTQMGQEVILRCVPISNHLYFYWYRQILGQKVEFLVSFYNNEISEKSEIFDDQFSVERPDGSNFTLKIRSTKLEDSAMYFCASSENPGTVEQYFGPGTRLTVT.

This clonotype was seen a few times. This rearrangement joins TRBV4-1 to TRBJ1-6; weak D call: TRBD1 (6 bases). CDR1 and CDR2 (germline): MGHRA, YSYEKL. The CDR3 sequence is 14 residues long. Between the trimmed V and J ends, which lost 0 bases and 10 bases, there was a span of 10 bases. The CDR3 DNA is TGCGCCAGCAGCCAAGACAGGGGACAATCACCCCTCCACTTT. This sequence encodes CASSQDRGQSPLHF.

This clonotype was seen ten or more times. CDR3 protein: CASRKPGQLGEQYF. The CDR3 DNA reads as TGTGCCAGCAGAAAGCCGGGCCAACTCGGCGAGCAGTACTTC. This chain links TRBV11-3 with TRBJ2-7, with D unclear. CDR3 length equals 14 residues. The germline gives CDR1 SGHNT, CDR2 YENEEA. Trimming left V 6 bases short and J 6 bases short, with 18 bases between.

This clonotype occurred many times. The genes are TRBV7-8 and TRBJ1-2, with 7 bases lining up with TRBD1. From germline, CDR1 is SGHVS and CDR2 FQNEAQ. Trimming at V came to 5 bases and at J to 7 bases, leaving 13 bases not matched to a gene. The CDR3 extends over 15 amino acids. The CDR3 here is CASSGDDRVYPGYTF. CDR3 DNA: TGTGCCAGCAGCGGAGATGACAGGGTCTATCCTGGCTACACCTTC.